These 2 T cell receptor beta chains originate from one sample sequenced in a study of T-cell reconstitution after alpha-beta-depleted transplantation in children. TCRbeta library preparation incorporated unique molecular identifiers. MiXCR, applied by TCRdb to the PCR reads, yields one record per CDR3 protein. The data show about 240,000 distinct CDR3 sequences, roughly 25% seen once. The sequencing used PBMCs, collected before TCRalphabeta/CD19-depleted stem cell transplant. The origin of the receptors is a girl under 10 years old with Fanconi anemia, due to receive a stem cell transplant.

This clonotype was seen at least ten times. The rearrangement uses TRBV4-1 and TRBJ2-7; tentatively, D is TRBD1 (6 bases). Germline V gene lookup returns CDR1 MGHRA and CDR2 YSYEKL. Trimming removed 6 bases from V and 3 bases from J, with 12 bases in between. The CDR3 runs to 13 residues. In nucleotides, the CDR3 is TGCGCCAGCAGTCGGGACAACCGCTACGAGCAGTACTTC. As protein: CASSRDNRYEQYF.

This clonotype was observed at least ten times. The V call is TRBV4-1, the J call TRBJ1-1; 9 positions match TRBD1. Looked up from germline, CDR1 is MGHRA and CDR2 is YSYEKL. The trim removed 6 bases at V and 4 bases at J, leaving 3 bases unmatched. This CDR3 has 13 residues. CDR3 sequence: CASSDRGSTEAFF. CDR3 DNA sequence: TGCGCCAGCAGTGACAGGGGGAGCACTGAAGCTTTCTTT.